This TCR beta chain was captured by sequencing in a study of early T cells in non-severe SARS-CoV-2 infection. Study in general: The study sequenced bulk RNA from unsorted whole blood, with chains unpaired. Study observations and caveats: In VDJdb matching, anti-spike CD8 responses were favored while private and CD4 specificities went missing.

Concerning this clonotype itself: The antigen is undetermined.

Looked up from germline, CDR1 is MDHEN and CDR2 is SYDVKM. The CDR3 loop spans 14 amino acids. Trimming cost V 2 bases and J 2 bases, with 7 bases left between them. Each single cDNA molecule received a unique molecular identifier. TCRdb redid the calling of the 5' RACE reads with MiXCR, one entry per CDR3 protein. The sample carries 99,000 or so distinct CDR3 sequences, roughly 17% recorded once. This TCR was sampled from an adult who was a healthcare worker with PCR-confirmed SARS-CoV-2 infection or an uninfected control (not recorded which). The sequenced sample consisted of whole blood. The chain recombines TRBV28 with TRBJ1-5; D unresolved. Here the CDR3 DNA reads TGTGCCAGCAGTTTAACGGTGGGCAATCAGCCCCAGCATTTT. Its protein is CASSLTVGNQPQHF.